This record looks at one TCR beta chain sequence and its context. Its target is not known. The study reverse transcribed the entire isolated RNA, so it sequenced expressed TCRB transcripts. Deep immunoSEQ sequencing covered naive, central memory and regulatory T cell samples. Only in-frame clones appear in the TCRdb table, and some are missing; sequencing was by immunoSEQ multiplex PCR. The table shows over 90,000 clones, with 25% to 30% occurring only once. These data are taken from a study of beta chain features in type 1 diabetes. Study-wide points: The study left unresolved whether HLA type influences TCRB rearrangement. Sampled from patients, naive, central memory and Treg TCRB repertoires appeared more similar than those sampled from healthy donors. Moderate but significant shortening of TCRB CDR3s was recorded in all four CD4+ subsets from Type 1 diabetes patients. Type 1 diabetes patients showed fewer insertions and more deletions at VDJ junctions.

The sequence was obtained from a woman in her late teens or twenties with type 1 diabetes. Sample: central memory CD4+ T cells from blood.

The CDR3 spells CASSADRYNEQFF. CDR3 DNA sequence: TGTGCCAGCAGTGCCGACAGGTACAATGAGCAGTTCTTC. This chain connects TRBV2 to TRBJ2-1; possibly TRBD1 for D (6 bases). V gave up 4 bases and J gave up 4 bases, with 8 bases separating them. Germline V gene data show CDR1 as SNHLY and CDR2 as FYNNEI. The CDR3 is 13 amino acids.